These 16 T cell receptor beta chains were sequenced from one sample in a study of cytomegalovirus exposure and HLA in healthy donors. PCR primers comprised 60 Vbeta and 13 Jbeta primers. Profiled with immunoSEQ multiplex PCR; TCRdb holds only in-frame clones, not every one. The sample yields 80,000 to 90,000 clones, roughly 79% seen once. Sequencing used PBMCs. These receptors were collected from a woman younger than 45 in good health and CMV-seronegative.

V is TRBV27 and J is TRBJ1-1; TRBD1 might be the D (6 bases). V lost 3 bases to trimming and J lost 0 bases, with 14 bases between them. There are 16 residues in the CDR3. The germline gives CDR1 MNHEY, CDR2 SMNVEV (reference sequence). DNA for the CDR3: TGTGCCAGCAGTTTCGACAGGACGAGAATGAACACTGAAGCTTTCTTT. Encoded protein: CASSFDRTRMNTEAFF.

V and J are TRBV7-8 and TRBJ1-4; D is possibly TRBD1 (6 bases). V lost 3 bases to trimming and J lost 8 bases, with 13 bases between them. The CDR3 loop spans 14 amino acids. Germline V gene lookup returns CDR1 SGHVS and CDR2 FQNEAQ. CDR3 amino acids: CASSLRGGSEKLFF. The DNA for the CDR3 is TGTGCCAGCAGCTTGAGAGGGGGAAGCGAAAAACTGTTTTTT.

This clone was detected only a few times. The chain links TRBV7-3 to TRBJ2-1; weak D call: TRBD2 (6 bases). Germline V gene sequence: CDR1 SGHTA, CDR2 FQGTGA. V dropped 5 bases and J dropped 7 bases, with 18 bases sitting between them. This CDR3 spans 15 amino acids. Written as DNA, the CDR3 is TGTGCCAGCAGCCGTAGCTCGGGAGTAGGGAATGAGCAGTTCTTC. This codes for CASSRSSGVGNEQFF.

This chain links TRBV5-1 with TRBJ2-3, with D unclear. Trimming cost V 4 bases and J 1 base, with 16 bases left between them. Germline values: CDR1 SGHRS, CDR2 YFSETQ. The CDR3 has 16 amino acids. The CDR3 region is CASSLLRPEGTDTQYF. CDR3 DNA sequence: TGCGCCAGCAGCCTGTTACGTCCCGAGGGCACAGATACGCAGTATTTT.

V and J are TRBV19 and TRBJ2-5; 7 bases map to TRBD1. In germline, CDR1 is LNHDA, CDR2 SQIVND (reference sequence). The J segment lost 5 bases and the V segment lost 4 bases, leaving 10 bases of the junction unmatched. This CDR3 spans 15 amino acids. The CDR3 nucleotides read TGTGCCAGTAGTACGAACCGACAGGGTACCGAGACCCAGTACTTC. Translated: CASSTNRQGTETQYF.

This sequence joins TRBV5-6 and TRBJ1-4; 10 positions agree with TRBD1. The length of the CDR3 is 15 residues. The germline CDR1 and CDR2 sequences are SGHDT and YYEEEE. The V gene end was trimmed by 2 bases and the J gene end by 8 bases; junction bases not matched to a gene: 6. The CDR3 spells CASSFGTGEWEKLFF. CDR3 bases: TGTGCCAGCAGCTTCGGGACAGGGGAGTGGGAAAAACTGTTTTTT.

The chain joins TRBV7-9 to TRBJ2-4; the D gene is possibly TRBD2 (5 bases). Trimming took 3 bases from V and 0 from J, leaving 9 bases between them. Germline V lookup: CDR1 SEHNR, CDR2 FQNEAQ (reference sequence). This CDR3 has 15 residues. CDR3 coding DNA: TGTGCCAGCAGCTTGAGGGAACTAGCCAAAAACATTCAGTACTTC. Amino acids: CASSLRELAKNIQYF.

This chain joins TRBV11-3 and TRBJ2-1; 15 positions agree with TRBD2. The CDR3 runs 16 residues. Germline V gene data show CDR1 as SGHNT and CDR2 as YENEEA. V lost 5 bases, J lost 7 bases, and 6 bases stayed unmatched. The CDR3 here is CASSAGLAGGSNEQFF. The DNA of the CDR3 is TGTGCCAGCAGCGCGGGACTAGCGGGAGGTTCTAATGAGCAGTTCTTC.

For the CDR3, the DNA is TGTGCCAGCAGTTTGGGTCGGGGCAATGAGCAGTTCTTC. It specifies CASSLGRGNEQFF. This chain links TRBV28 with TRBJ2-1; perhaps TRBD2 as D (5 bases). V shed 3 bases and J shed 6 bases, with 9 bases lying between them. Germline V lookup: CDR1 MDHEN, CDR2 SYDVKM. CDR3 length: 13 residues.

This clone occurred once. The chain employs TRBV2 and TRBJ2-1; 11 bases fit TRBD2. The germline V gene has CDR1 SNHLY and CDR2 FYNNEI. J was trimmed by 9 bases and V by 3 bases; bases with no gene match: 7. This CDR3 spans 15 amino acids. The CDR3 bases are TGTGCCAGCAGTGATTTACTAGCGGGAGTTAGTGAGCAGTTCTTC. It specifies CASSDLLAGVSEQFF.

The rearrangement links TRBV5-6 to TRBJ1-2; D unclear. CDR3 length equals 14 residues. V lost 1 base, J lost 5 bases, and 12 bases lay in between. Looked up from germline, CDR1 is SGHDT and CDR2 is YYEEEE. CDR3 sequence: CASSLLDGRYGYTF. The CDR3 region has the DNA TGTGCCAGCAGCTTGTTAGATGGTCGGTATGGCTACACCTTC.

The chain is built from TRBV5-1 and TRBJ2-7, with 7 bases that match TRBD2. Germline trimming cut 0 bases from V and 2 bases from J; bases unmatched to any gene: 5. The CDR3 spans 15 residues. The germline V gene encodes CDR1 SGHRS and CDR2 YFSETQ. CDR3 sequence (DNA): TGCGCCAGCAGCTTGGACAGCGGGGTTACCTACGAGCAGTACTTC. Its translation: CASSLDSGVTYEQYF.

This clone was detected once. The rearrangement links TRBV9 to TRBJ1-2, with D possibly being TRBD1 (6 bases). Trimming took 2 bases from V and 5 from J, leaving 16 bases between them. The CDR3 extends over 15 amino acids. CDR1 and CDR2 (germline): SGDLS, YYNGEE. As DNA, the CDR3 is TGTGCCAGCAGCGTGACGACAGGTTCCTCTTATGGCTACACCTTC. Amino acid sequence: CASSVTTGSSYGYTF.

The rearrangement uses TRBV9 and TRBJ2-7; 7 bases agree with TRBD1. CDR1 and CDR2 from the germline V gene are SGDLS and YYNGEE. V was clipped by 0 bases and J by 2 bases; unmatched bases: 2. This CDR3 is 14 amino acids long. In nucleotides, the CDR3 is TGTGCCAGCAGCGTAGCGGGACAGACCTACGAGCAGTACTTC. Its translation is CASSVAGQTYEQYF.

The V and J genes are TRBV6-4 and TRBJ1-5, with D possibly TRBD1 on 5 matching bases. The CDR3 has 13 amino acids. Trimming removed 5 bases at V and 4 bases at J, with 9 bases between. The germline V gene encodes CDR1 MRHNA and CDR2 SNTAGT. The CDR3 DNA reads TGTGCCAGCAGTACGGGGACTAATCAGCCCCAGCATTTT. Its translation: CASSTGTNQPQHF.

This chain connects TRBV2 to TRBJ2-5, with 7 positions matching TRBD1. Germline CDR1 reads SNHLY; CDR2 reads FYNNEI. The CDR3 consists of 13 residues. V gave up 10 bases and J gave up 6 bases; unmatched junction bases: 11. As DNA, the CDR3 is TGTGCCATCACTAGAACAGGGGAACAGACCCAGTACTTC. This encodes CAITRTGEQTQYF.